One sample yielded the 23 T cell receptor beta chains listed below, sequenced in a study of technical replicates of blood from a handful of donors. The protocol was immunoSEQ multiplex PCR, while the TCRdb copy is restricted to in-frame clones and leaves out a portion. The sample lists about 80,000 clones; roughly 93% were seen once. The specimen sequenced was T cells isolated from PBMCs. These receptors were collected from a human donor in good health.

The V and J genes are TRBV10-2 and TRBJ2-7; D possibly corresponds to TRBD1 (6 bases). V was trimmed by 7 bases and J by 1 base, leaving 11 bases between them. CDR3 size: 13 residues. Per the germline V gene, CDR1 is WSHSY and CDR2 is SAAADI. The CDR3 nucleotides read TGCGCCAGCATCTACAGGGAGTCCTACGAGCAGTACTTC. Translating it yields CASIYRESYEQYF.

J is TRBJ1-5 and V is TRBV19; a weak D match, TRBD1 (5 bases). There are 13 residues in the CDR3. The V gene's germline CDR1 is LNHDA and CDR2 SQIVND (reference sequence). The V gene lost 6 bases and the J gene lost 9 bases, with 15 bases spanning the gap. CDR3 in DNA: TGTGCCAGTAGCCAAAACCCTGACAGGCCCCAGCATTTT. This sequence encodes CASSQNPDRPQHF.

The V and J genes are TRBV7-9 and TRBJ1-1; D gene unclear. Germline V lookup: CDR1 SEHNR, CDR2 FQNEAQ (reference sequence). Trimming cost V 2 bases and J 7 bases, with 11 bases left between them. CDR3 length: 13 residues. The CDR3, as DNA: TGTGCCAGCAGCTTAAATGAGGAGAATGAAGCTTTCTTT. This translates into CASSLNEENEAFF.

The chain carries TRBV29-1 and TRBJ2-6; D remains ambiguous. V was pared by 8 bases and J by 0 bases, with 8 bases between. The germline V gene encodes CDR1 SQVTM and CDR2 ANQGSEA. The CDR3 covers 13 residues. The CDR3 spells CSSRDSGANVLTF. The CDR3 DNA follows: TGCAGCTCTCGAGACTCTGGGGCCAACGTCCTGACTTTC.

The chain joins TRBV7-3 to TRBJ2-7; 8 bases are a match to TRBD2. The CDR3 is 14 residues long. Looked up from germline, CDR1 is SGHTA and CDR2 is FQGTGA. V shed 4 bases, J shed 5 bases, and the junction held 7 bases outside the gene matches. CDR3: CASSSGTRAHEQYF. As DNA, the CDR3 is TGTGCCAGCAGCTCTGGGACTAGGGCCCACGAGCAGTACTTC.

CDR3 in DNA: TGTGCCAGCAGCCTGGGGACTATTTACACAGATACGCAGTATTTT. Translation gives CASSLGTIYTDTQYF. The chain carries TRBV7-2 and TRBJ2-3; 7 bases agree with TRBD2. Germline loops: CDR1 SGHTA, CDR2 FQGNSA. Trimming cost V 5 bases and J 2 bases; bases outside gene matches: 7. This CDR3 comprises 15 residues. The full variable domain, rest sourced from reference TRBV7-2 and TRBJ2-3, is GAGVSQSPSNKVTEKGKDVELRCDPISGHTALYWYRQSLGQGLEFLIYFQGNSAPDKSGLPSDRFSAERTGGSVSTLTIQRTQQEDSAVYLCASSLGTIYTDTQYFGPGTRLTVL.

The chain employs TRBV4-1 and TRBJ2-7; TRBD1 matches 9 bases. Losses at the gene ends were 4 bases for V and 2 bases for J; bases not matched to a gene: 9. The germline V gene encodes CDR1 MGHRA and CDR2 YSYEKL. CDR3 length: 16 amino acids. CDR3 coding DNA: TGCGCCAGCAGCCGAGCCAGGACAGGGGTACCCTACGAGCAGTACTTC. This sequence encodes CASSRARTGVPYEQYF.

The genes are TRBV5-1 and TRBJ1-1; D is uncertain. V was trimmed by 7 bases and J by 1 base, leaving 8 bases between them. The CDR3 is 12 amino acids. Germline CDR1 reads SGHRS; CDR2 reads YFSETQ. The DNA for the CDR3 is TGCGCCAGCGGTGGAGCGAACACTGAAGCTTTCTTT. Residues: CASGGANTEAFF.

The CDR3 here is CASTKQGGSSYEQYF. CDR3 DNA: TGTGCCAGTACCAAACAGGGAGGGAGCTCCTACGAGCAGTACTTC. V gene TRBV19 combines with J gene TRBJ2-7; D may be TRBD2 (7 bases). CDR3 length: 15 amino acids. Germline V gene data show CDR1 as LNHDA and CDR2 as SQIVND (reference sequence). With 7 bases removed from V and 0 bases from J, the gap between germline ends came to 16 bases.

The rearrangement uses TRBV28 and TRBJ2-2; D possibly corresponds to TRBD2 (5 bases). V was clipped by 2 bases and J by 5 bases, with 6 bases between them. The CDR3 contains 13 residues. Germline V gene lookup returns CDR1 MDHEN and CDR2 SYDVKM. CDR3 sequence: CASSLEGTGELFF. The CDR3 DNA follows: TGTGCCAGCAGTTTAGAGGGTACCGGGGAGCTGTTTTTT.

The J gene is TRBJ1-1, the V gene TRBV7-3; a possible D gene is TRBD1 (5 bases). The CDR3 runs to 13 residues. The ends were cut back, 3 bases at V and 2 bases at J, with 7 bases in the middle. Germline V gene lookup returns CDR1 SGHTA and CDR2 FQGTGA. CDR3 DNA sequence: TGTGCCAGCAGCTTCCAGGGTAACACTGAAGCTTTCTTT. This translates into CASSFQGNTEAFF.

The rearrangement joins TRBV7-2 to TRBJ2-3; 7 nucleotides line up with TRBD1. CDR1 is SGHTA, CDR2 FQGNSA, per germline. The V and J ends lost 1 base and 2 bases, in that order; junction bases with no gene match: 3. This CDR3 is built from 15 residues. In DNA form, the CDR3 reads TGTGCCAGCAGCTTAGGGACAGGCTACACAGATACGCAGTATTTT. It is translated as CASSLGTGYTDTQYF.

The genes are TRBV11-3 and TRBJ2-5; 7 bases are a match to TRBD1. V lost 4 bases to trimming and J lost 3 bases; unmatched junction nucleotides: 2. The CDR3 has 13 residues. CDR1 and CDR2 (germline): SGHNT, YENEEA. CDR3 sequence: CASSWGTEETQYF. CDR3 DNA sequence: TGTGCCAGCAGCTGGGGGACAGAAGAGACCCAGTACTTC.

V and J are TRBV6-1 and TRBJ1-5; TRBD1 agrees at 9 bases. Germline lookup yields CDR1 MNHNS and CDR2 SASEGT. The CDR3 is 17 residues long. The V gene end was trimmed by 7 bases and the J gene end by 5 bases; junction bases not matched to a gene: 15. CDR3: CASIDRDRELTDQPQHF. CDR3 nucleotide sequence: TGTGCCAGCATTGACCGGGACAGGGAGTTAACTGATCAGCCCCAGCATTTT.

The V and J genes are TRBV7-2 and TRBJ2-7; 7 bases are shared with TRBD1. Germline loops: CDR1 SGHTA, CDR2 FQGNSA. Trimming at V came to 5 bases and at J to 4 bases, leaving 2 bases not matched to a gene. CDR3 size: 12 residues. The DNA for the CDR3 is TGTGCCAGCAGCAGACAGGGTTACGAGCAGTACTTC. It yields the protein CASSRQGYEQYF.

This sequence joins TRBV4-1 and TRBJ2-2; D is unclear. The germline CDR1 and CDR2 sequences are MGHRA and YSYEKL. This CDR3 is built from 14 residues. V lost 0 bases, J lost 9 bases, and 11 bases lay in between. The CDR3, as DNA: TGCGCCAGCAGCCAAGAACGGCAGGTCAGGGAGCTGTTTTTT. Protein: CASSQERQVRELFF.

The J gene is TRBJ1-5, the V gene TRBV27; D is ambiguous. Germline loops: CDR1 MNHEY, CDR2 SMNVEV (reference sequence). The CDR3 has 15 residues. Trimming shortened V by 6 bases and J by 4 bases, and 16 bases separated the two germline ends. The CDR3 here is CASSLGWGVNQPQHF. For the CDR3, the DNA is TGTGCCAGCAGCCTAGGATGGGGAGTTAATCAGCCCCAGCATTTT.

In nucleotides, the CDR3 is TGTGCCAGCAGCTTAGGGGACAGCTCCTACGAGCAGTACTTC. Protein product: CASSLGDSSYEQYF. The chain employs TRBV5-8 and TRBJ2-7, with TRBD1 matching over 7 bases. J lost 0 bases, V lost 2 bases, and 2 bases had no gene match. The CDR3 is 14 residues long. Germline CDR1 is SGHTS and CDR2 is YDEGEE.

CDR3: CASSLVPREQFF. CDR3 in DNA: TGTGCCAGCAGCTTAGTCCCCAGGGAGCAGTTCTTC. The J gene is TRBJ2-1, the V gene TRBV7-8; D ambiguous. The CDR3 covers 12 residues. Germline CDR1 is SGHVS and CDR2 is FQNEAQ. V lost 1 base to trimming and J lost 10 bases, with 8 bases between them.

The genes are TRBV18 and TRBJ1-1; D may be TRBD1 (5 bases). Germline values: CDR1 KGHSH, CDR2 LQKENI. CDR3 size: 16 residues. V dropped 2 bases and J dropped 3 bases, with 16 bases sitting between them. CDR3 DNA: TGTGCCAGCTCACCAACCAGGGTAGTAACGGACACTGAAGCTTTCTTT. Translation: CASSPTRVVTDTEAFF.

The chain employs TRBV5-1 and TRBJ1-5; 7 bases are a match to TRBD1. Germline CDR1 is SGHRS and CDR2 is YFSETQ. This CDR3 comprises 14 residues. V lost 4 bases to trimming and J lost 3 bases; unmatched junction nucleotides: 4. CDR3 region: CASSEGQINQPQHF. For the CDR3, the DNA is TGCGCCAGCAGCGAGGGACAGATCAATCAGCCCCAGCATTTT.

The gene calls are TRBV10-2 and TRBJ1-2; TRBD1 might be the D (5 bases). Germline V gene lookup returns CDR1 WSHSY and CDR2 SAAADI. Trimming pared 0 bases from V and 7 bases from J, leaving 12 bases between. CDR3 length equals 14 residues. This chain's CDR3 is CASSESSGLGGYTF. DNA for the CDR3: TGCGCCAGCAGTGAGTCGTCAGGGTTAGGTGGCTACACCTTC.

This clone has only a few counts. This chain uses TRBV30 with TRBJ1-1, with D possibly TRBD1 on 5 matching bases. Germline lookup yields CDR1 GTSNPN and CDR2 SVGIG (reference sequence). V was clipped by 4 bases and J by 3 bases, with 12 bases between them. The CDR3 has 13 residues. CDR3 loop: CAWNPGRDTEAFF. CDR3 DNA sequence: TGTGCCTGGAATCCAGGCAGGGACACTGAAGCTTTCTTT.